This record looks at one TCR beta chain sequence and its context. Source study methods: Reference gene primer amplification in the assay estimated nucleated cell counts. The repertoire was sequenced with immunoSEQ multiplex PCR; TCRdb's copy has only in-frame clones and lacks some. The DNA gave D and trimming, while V, J and clone size come from that table. The sample has 25,000 to 30,000 clones; over 70% are singletons. This record belongs to a study of blood T cell repertoires in COVID-19. Source material: peripheral blood. The clonotype comes from a woman aged 60-75 years with acute or convalescent COVID-19.

The CDR3 region is CASSQELSKLNTEAFF. As DNA, the CDR3 is TGTGCCAGCAGCCAAGAGCTCAGTAAGTTGAACACTGAAGCTTTCTTT. This chain links TRBV3-1 (or the pseudogene TRBV3-2) with TRBJ1-1; D is ambiguous. CDR3 length: 16 residues. The germline V and J ends were trimmed by 0 bases and 0 bases, with 11 bases remaining between them. Looked up from germline, CDR1 is LGHDT and CDR2 is YNNKEL (reference sequence).